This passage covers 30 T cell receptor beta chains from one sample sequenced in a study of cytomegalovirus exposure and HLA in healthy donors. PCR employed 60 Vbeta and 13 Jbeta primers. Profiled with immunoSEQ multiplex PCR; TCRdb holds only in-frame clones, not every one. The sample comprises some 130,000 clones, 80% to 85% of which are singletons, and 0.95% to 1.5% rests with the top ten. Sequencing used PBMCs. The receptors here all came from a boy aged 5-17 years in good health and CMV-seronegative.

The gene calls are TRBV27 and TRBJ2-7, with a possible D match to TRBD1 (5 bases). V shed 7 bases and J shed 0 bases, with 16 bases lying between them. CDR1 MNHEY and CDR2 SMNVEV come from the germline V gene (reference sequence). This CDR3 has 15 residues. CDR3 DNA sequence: TGTGCCAGCATAATCAGGGCCCCTGACTCCTACGAGCAGTACTTC. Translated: CASIIRAPDSYEQYF.

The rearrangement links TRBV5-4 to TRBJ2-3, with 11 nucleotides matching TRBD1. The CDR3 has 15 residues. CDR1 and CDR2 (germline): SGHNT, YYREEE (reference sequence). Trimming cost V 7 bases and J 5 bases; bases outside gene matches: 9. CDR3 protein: CASVTGQGAEDTQYF. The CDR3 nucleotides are TGTGCCAGCGTCACCGGACAGGGGGCGGAAGATACGCAGTATTTT.

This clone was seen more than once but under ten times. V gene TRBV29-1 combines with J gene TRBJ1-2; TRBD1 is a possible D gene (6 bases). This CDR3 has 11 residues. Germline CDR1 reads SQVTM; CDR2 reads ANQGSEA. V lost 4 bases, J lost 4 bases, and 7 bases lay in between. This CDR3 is CSVGTVYGYTF. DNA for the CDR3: TGCAGCGTTGGGACAGTCTATGGCTACACCTTC.

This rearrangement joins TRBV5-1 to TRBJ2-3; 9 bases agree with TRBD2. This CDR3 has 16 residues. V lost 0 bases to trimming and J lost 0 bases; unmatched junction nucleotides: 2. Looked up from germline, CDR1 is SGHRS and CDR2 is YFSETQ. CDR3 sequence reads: CASSLVAGGSTDTQYF. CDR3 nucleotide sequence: TGCGCCAGCAGCTTGGTGGCGGGAGGGAGCACAGATACGCAGTATTTT.

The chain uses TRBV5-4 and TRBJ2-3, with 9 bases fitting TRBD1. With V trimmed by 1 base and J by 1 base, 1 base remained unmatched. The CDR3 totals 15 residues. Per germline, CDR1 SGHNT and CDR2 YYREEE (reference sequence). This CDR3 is CASSLRTGGTDTQYF. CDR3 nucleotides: TGTGCCAGCAGCTTGAGGACAGGGGGCACAGATACGCAGTATTTT. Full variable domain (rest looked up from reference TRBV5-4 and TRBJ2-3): ETGVTQSPTHLIKTRGQQVTLRCSSQSGHNTVSWYQQALGQGPQFIFQYYREEENGRGNFPPRFSGLQFPNYSSELNVNALELDDSALYLCASSLRTGGTDTQYFGPGTRLTVL.

This chain's CDR3 is CASSNSGSSYEQYF. The CDR3 nucleotides are TGTGCCAGCAGTAATAGCGGGAGCTCCTACGAGCAGTACTTC. The gene calls are TRBV27 and TRBJ2-7; 9 bases agree with TRBD2. Germline CDR1 MNHEY, CDR2 SMNVEV (reference sequence). The CDR3 runs 14 residues. The J segment lost 0 bases and the V segment lost 5 bases, leaving 2 bases of the junction unmatched.

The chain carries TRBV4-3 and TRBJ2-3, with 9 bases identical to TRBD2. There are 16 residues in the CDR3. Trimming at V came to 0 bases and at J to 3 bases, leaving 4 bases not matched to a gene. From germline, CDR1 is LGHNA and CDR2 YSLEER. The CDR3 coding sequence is TGCGCCAGCAGCCAAGAGGCGGGGGGGTGGACAGATACGCAGTATTTT. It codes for CASSQEAGGWTDTQYF.

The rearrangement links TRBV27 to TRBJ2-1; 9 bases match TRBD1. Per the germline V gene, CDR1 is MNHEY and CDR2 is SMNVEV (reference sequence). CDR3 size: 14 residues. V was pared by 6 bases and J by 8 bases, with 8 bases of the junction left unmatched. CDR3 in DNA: TGTGCCAGCAGGACGGGGACAGGGATTGATGAGCAGTTCTTC. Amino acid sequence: CASRTGTGIDEQFF.

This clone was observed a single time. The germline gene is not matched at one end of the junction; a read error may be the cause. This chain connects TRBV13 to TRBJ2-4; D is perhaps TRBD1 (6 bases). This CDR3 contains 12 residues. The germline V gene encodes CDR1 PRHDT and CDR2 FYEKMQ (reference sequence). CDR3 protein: CASSLGSGTSHF. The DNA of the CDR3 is TGTGCCAGCAGCTTGGGTTCCGGGACAAGTCACTTC.

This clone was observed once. The CDR3 region has the DNA TGTGCCAGCAGCTCACCCCCTCGGACAGGGGGTATCGACAATGAGCAGTTCTTC. It yields the protein CASSSPPRTGGIDNEQFF. V usage is TRBV11-2 and J usage is TRBJ2-1; TRBD1 aligns across 10 bases. Germline lookup yields CDR1 SGHAT and CDR2 FQNNGV. V was clipped by 4 bases and J by 5 bases; unmatched bases: 14. The CDR3 has 18 amino acids.

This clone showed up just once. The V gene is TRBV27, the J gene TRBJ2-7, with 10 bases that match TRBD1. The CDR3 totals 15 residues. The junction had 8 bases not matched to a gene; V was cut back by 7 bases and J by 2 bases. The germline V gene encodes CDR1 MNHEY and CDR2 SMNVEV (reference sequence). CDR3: CASTPSGQGTYEQYF. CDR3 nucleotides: TGTGCCAGCACCCCTTCGGGACAGGGGACCTACGAGCAGTACTTC.

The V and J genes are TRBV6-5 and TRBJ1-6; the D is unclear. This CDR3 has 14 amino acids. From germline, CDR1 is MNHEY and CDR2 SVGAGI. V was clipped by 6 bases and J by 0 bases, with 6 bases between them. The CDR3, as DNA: TGTGCCAGCAGCCGTAGCTCCTATAATTCACCCCTCCACTTT. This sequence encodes CASSRSSYNSPLHF.

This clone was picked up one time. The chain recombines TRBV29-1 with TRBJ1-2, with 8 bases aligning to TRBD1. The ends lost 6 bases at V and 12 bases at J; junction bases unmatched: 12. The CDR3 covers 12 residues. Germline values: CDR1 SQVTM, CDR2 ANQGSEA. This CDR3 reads CSVVLRDRTHTF. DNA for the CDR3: TGCAGCGTCGTACTCCGGGACAGGACGCACACCTTC.

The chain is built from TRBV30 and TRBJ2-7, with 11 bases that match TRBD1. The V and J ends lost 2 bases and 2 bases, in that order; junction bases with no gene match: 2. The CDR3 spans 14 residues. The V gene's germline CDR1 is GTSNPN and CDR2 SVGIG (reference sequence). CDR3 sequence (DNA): TGTGCCTGGAGTCCGGGACAGGGGGCCTACGAGCAGTACTTC. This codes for CAWSPGQGAYEQYF.

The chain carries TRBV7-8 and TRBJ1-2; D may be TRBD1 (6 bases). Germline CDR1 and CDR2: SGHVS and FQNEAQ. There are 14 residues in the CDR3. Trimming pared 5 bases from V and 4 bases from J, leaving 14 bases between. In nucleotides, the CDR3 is TGTGCCAGCAGCCCACGACCGACAGGCTATGGCTACACCTTC. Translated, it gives CASSPRPTGYGYTF. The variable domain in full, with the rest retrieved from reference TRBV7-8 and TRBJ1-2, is GAGVSQSPRYKVAKRGQDVALRCDPISGHVSLFWYQQALGQGPEFLTYFQNEAQLDKSGLPSDRFFAERPEGSVSTLKIQRTQQEDSAVYLCASSPRPTGYGYTFGSGTRLTVV.

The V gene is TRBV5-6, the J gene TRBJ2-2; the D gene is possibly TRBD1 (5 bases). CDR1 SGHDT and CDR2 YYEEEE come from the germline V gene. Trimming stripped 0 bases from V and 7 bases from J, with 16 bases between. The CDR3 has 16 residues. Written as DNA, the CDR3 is TGTGCCAGCAGCTTGGACCGCGGACACCCCCACGGGGAGCTGTTTTTT. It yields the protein CASSLDRGHPHGELFF. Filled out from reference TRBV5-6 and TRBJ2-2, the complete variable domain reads DAGVTQSPTHLIKTRGQQVTLRCSPKSGHDTVSWYQQALGQGPQFIFQYYEEEERQRGNFPDRFSGHQFPNYSSELNVNALLLGDSALYLCASSLDRGHPHGELFFGEGSRLTVL.

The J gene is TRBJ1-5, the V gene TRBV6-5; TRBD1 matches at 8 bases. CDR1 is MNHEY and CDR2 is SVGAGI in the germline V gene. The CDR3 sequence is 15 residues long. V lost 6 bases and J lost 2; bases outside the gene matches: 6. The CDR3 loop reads CASRPDRGGNQPQHF. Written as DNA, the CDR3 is TGTGCCAGCAGACCCGACAGGGGAGGCAATCAGCCCCAGCATTTT.

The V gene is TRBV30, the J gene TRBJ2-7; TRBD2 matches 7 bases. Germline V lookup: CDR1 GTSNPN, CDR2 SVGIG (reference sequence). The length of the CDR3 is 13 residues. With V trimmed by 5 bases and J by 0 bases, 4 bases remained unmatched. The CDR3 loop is CAWSSGSSYEQYF. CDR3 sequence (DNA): TGTGCCTGGTCTAGCGGAAGCTCCTACGAGCAGTACTTC.

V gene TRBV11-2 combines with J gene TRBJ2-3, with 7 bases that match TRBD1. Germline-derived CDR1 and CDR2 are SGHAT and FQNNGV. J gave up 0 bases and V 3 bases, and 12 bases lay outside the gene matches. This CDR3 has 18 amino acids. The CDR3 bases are TGTGCCAGCAGCTTTACTTACCCCGGGACAGCTAGCACAGATACGCAGTATTTT. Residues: CASSFTYPGTASTDTQYF. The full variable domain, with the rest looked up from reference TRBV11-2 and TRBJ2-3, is EAGVAQSPRYKIIEKRQSVAFWCNPISGHATLYWYQQILGQGPKLLIQFQNNGVVDDSQLPKDRFSAERLKGVDSTLKIQPAKLEDSAVYLCASSFTYPGTASTDTQYFGPGTRLTVL.

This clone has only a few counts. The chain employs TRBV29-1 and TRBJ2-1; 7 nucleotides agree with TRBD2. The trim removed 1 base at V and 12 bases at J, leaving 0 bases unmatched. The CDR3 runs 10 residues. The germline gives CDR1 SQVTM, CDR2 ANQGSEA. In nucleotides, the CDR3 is TGCAGCGTTGAAGGGGAGGGGCAGTTCTTC. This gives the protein CSVEGEGQFF.

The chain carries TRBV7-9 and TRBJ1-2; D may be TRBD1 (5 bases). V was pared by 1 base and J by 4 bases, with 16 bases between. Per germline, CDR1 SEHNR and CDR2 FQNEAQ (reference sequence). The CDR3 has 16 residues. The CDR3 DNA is TGTGCCAGCAGCTTAGATGGCCCAGGGCTCGGCTATGGCTACACCTTC. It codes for CASSLDGPGLGYGYTF. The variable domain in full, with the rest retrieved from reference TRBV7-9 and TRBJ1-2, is DTGVSQNPRHKITKRGQNVTFRCDPISEHNRLYWYRQTLGQGPEFLTYFQNEAQLEKSRLLSDRFSAERPKGSFSTLEIQRTEQGDSAMYLCASSLDGPGLGYGYTFGSGTRLTVV.

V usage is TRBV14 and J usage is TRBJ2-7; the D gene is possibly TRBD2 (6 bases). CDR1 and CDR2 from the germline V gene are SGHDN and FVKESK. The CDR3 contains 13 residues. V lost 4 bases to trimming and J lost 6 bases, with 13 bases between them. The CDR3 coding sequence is TGTGCCAGCAGCCCCTCCGGGAGCCGCGAGCAGTACTTC. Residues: CASSPSGSREQYF.

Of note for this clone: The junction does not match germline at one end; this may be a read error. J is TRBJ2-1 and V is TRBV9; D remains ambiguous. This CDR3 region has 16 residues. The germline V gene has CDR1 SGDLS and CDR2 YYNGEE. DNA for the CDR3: TGTGCCAGCAGCGTAAAAGCTGCATGGGCCTATAATGAGCAGTTCTTC. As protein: CASSVKAAWAYNEQFF.

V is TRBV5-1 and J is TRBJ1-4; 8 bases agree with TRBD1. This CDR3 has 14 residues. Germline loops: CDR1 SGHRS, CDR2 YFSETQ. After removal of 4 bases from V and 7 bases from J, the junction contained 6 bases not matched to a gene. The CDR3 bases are TGCGCCAGCAGCACCCAGGGGGCCGGTGAAAAACTGTTTTTT. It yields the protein CASSTQGAGEKLFF.

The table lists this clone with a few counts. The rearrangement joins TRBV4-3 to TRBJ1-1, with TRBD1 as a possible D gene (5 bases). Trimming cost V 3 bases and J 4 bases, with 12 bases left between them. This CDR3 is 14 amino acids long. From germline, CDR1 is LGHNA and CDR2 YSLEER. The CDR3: CASSQSRGSTEAFF. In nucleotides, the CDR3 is TGCGCCAGCAGCCAGAGCCGGGGGTCCACTGAAGCTTTCTTT.

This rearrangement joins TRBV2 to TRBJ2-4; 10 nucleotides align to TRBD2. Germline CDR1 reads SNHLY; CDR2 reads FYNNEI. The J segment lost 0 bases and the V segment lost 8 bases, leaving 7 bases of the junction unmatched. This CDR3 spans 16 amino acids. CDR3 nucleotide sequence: TGTGCCAGCCATGGGACTAGCGACCTAGCCAAAAACATTCAGTACTTC. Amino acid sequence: CASHGTSDLAKNIQYF.

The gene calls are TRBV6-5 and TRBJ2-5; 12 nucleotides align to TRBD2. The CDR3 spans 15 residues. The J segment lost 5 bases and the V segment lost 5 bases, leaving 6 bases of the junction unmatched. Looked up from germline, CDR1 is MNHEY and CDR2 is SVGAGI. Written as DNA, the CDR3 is TGTGCCAGCAGTACGCGACTAGCGGGAGATGAGACCCAGTACTTC. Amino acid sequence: CASSTRLAGDETQYF.

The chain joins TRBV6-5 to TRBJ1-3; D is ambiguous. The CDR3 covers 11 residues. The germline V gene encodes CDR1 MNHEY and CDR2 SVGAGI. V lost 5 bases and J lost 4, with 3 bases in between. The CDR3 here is CASSAGNTIYF. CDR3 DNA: TGTGCCAGCAGTGCGGGAAACACCATATATTTT.

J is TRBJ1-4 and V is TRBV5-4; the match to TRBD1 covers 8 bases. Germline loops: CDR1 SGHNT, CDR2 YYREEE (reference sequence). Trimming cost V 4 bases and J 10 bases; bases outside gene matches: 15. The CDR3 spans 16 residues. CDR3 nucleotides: TGTGCCAGCAGCCAGAAAACGGGACAGGAGATAGGAAAACTGTTTTTT. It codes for CASSQKTGQEIGKLFF.

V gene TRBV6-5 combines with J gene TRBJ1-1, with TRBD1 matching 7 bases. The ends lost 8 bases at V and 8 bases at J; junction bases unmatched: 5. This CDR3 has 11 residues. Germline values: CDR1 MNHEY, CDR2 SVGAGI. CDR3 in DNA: TGTGCCAGCGGAGGGGGCTTGGAAGCTTTCTTT. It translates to CASGGGLEAFF.